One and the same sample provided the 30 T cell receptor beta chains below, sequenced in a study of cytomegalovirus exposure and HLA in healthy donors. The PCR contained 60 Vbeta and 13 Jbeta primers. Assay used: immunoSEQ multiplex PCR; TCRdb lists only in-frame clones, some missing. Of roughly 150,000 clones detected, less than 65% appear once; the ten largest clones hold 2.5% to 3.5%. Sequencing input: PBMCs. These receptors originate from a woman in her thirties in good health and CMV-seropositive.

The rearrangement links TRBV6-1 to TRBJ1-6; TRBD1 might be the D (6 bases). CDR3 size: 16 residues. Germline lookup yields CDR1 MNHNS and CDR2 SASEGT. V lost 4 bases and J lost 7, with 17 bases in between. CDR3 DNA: TGTGCCAGCAGTGTAATGTCAGGGGCGCGAAATTCACCCCTCCACTTT. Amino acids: CASSVMSGARNSPLHF.

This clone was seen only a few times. Here the CDR3 reads CASSEARGAGGYTF. The DNA of the CDR3 is TGTGCCAGCAGTGAAGCGCGGGGGGCTGGAGGCTACACCTTC. This chain links TRBV6-1 with TRBJ1-2; tentatively, D is TRBD1 (6 bases). There are 14 residues in the CDR3. From germline, CDR1 is MNHNS and CDR2 SASEGT. V lost 0 bases and J lost 8, with 13 bases in between.

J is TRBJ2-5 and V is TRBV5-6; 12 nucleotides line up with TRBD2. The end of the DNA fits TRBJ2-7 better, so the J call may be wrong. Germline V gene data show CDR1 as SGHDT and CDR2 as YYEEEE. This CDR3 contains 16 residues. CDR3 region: CASSPMTSGGPYEQYF. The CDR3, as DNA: TGTGCCAGCAGCCCGATGACTAGCGGGGGACCCTACGAGCAGTACTTC.

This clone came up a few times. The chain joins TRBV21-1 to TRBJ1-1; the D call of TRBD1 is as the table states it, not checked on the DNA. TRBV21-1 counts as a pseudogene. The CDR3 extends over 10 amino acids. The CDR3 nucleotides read TGTGCCAGCAGACGCCCGACAGATTCTTTT. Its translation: CASRRPTDSF.

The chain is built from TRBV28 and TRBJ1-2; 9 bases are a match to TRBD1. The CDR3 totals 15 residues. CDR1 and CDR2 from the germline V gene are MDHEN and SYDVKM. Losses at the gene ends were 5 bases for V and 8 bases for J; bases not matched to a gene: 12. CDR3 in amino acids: CASSAPGGTGSGYTF. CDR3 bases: TGTGCCAGCAGTGCCCCCGGAGGGACAGGGTCCGGCTACACCTTC.

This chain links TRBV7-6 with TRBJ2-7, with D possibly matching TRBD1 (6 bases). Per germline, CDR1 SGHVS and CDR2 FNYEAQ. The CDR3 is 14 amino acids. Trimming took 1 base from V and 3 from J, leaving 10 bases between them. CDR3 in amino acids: CASSLGTANYEQYF. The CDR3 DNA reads TGTGCCAGCAGCTTAGGGACAGCAAACTACGAGCAGTACTTC.

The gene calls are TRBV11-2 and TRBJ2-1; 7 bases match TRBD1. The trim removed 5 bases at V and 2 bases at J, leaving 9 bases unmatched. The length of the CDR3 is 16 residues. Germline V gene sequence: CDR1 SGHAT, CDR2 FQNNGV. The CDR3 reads CASSHYRGPTYNEQFF. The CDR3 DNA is TGTGCCAGCAGCCACTACAGGGGCCCGACCTACAATGAGCAGTTCTTC.

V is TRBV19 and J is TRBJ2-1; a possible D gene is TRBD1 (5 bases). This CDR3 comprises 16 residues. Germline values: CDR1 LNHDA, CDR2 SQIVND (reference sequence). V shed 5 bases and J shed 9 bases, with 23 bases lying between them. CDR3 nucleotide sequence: TGTGCCAGTAGTCATAATCTGGGGCATCGGGTCGGTGAGCAGTTCTTC. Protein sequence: CASSHNLGHRVGEQFF.

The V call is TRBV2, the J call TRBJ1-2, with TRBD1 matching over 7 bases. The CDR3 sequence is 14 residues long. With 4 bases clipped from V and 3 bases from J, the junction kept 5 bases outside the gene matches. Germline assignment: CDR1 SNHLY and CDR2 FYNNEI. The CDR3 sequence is CASSAQGSDYGYTF. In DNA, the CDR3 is TGTGCCAGCAGTGCACAGGGGTCCGACTATGGCTACACCTTC.

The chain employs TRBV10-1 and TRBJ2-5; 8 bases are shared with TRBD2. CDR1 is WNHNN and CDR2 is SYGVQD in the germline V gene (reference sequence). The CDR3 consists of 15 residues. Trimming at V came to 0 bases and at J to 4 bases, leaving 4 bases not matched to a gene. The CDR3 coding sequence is TGCGCCAGCAGTGAGTCGGCGGGGGGCGGAGAGACCCAGTACTTC. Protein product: CASSESAGGGETQYF.

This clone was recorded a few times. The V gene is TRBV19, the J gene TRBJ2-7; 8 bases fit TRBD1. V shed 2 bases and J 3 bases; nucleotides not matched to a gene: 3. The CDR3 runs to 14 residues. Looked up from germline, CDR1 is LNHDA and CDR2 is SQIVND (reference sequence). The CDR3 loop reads CASSITGQVYEQYF. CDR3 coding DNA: TGTGCCAGTAGTATAACGGGACAGGTCTACGAGCAGTACTTC.

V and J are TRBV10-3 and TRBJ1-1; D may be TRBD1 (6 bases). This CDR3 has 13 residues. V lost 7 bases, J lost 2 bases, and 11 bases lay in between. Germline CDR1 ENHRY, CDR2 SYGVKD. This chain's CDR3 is CAIKGGDNTEAFF. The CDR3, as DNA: TGTGCCATCAAAGGGGGAGATAACACTGAAGCTTTCTTT.

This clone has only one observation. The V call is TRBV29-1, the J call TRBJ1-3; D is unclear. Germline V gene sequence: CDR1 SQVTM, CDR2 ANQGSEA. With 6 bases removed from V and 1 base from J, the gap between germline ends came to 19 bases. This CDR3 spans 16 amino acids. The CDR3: CSVRQPVGVSGNTIYF. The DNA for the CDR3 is TGCAGCGTACGCCAGCCTGTGGGAGTTTCTGGAAACACCATATATTTT.

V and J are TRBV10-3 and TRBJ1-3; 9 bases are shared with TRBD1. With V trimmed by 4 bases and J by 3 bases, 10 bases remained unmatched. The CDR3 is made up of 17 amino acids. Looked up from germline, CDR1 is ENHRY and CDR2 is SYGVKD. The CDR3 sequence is CAISGHPQGAGGNTIYF. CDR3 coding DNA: TGTGCCATCAGTGGGCACCCACAGGGGGCAGGTGGAAACACCATATATTTT.

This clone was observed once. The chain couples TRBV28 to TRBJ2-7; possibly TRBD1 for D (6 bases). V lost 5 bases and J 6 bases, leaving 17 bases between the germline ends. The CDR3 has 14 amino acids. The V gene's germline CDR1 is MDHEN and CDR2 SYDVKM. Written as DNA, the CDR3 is TGTGCCAGCAGTCTCCGGGACACCGGGCGCGAGCAGTACTTC. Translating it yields CASSLRDTGREQYF.

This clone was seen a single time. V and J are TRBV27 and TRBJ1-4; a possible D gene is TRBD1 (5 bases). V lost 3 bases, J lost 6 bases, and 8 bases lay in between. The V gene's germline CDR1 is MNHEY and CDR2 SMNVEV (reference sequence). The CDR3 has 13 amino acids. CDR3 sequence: CASSFSRDEKLFF. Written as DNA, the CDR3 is TGTGCCAGCAGTTTTTCCAGGGATGAAAAACTGTTTTTT. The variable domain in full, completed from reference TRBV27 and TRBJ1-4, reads EAQVTQNPRYLITVTGKKLTVTCSQNMNHEYMSWYRQDPGLGLRQIYYSMNVEVTDKGDVPEGYKVSRKEKRNFPLILESPSPNQTSLYFCASSFSRDEKLFFGSGTQLSVL.

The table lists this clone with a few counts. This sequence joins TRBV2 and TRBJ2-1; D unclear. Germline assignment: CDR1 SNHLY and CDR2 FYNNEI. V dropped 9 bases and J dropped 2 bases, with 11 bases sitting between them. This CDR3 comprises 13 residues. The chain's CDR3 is CASTITAYNEQFF. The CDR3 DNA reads TGTGCCAGTACAATTACCGCCTACAATGAGCAGTTCTTC. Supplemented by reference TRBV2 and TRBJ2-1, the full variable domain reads EPEVTQTPSHQVTQMGQEVILRCVPISNHLYFYWYRQILGQKVEFLVSFYNNEISEKSEIFDDQFSVERPDGSNFTLKIRSTKLEDSAMYFCASTITAYNEQFFGPGTRLTVL.

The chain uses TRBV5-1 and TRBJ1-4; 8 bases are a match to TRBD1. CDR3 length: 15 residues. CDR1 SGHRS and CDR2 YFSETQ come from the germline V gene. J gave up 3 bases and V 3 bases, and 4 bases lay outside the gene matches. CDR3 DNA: TGCGCCAGCAGCTGGACAGGGTCAGCTAATGAAAAACTGTTTTTT. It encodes CASSWTGSANEKLFF.

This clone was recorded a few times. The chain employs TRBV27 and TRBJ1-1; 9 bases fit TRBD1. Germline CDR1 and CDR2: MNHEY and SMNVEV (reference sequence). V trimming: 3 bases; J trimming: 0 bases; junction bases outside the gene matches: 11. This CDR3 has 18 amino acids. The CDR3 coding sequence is TGTGCCAGCAGTTTCGAAACCCCGGGACAGGGAATGAACACTGAAGCTTTCTTT. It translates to CASSFETPGQGMNTEAFF.

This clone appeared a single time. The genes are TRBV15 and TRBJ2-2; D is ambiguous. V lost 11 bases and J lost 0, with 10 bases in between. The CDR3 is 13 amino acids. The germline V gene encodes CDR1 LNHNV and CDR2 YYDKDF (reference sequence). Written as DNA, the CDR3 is TGTGCCGTTCGAGATTCGAACACCGGGGAGCTGTTTTTT. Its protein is CAVRDSNTGELFF.

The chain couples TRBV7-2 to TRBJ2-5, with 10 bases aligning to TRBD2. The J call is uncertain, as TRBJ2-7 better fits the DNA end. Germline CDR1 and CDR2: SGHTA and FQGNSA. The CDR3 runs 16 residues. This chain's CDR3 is CASSLGPSGGSYEQYF. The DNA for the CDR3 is TGTGCCAGCAGCTTAGGTCCTAGCGGGGGATCCTACGAGCAGTACTTC.

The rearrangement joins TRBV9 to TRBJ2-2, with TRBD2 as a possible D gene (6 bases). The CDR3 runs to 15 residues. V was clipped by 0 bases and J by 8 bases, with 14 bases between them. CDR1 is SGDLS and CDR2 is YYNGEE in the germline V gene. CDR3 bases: TGTGCCAGCAGCGTAGGAACCGGCGGGGCTGGGGAGCTGTTTTTT. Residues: CASSVGTGGAGELFF.

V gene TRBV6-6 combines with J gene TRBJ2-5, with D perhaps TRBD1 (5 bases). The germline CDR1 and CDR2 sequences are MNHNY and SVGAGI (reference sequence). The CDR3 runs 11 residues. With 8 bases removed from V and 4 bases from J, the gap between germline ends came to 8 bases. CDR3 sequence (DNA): TGTGCCAGCCAGGGCCCAGAGACCCAGTACTTC. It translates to CASQGPETQYF.

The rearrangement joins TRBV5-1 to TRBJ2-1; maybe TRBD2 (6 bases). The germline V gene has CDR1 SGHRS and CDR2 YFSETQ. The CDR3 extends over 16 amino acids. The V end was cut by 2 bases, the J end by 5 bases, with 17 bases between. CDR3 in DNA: TGCGCCAGCAGCTTCGGATTAGGGACTCTGAACAATGAGCAGTTCTTC. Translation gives CASSFGLGTLNNEQFF.

The DNA for the CDR3 is TGTGCCAGTAGTATAGCCACAAGGGGCGGAACTGAAGCTTTCTTT. This encodes CASSIATRGGTEAFF. V is TRBV19 and J is TRBJ1-1; tentative D call: TRBD1 (5 bases). The germline gives CDR1 LNHDA, CDR2 SQIVND (reference sequence). Trimming shortened V by 1 base and J by 5 bases, and 14 bases separated the two germline ends. The CDR3 runs to 15 residues.

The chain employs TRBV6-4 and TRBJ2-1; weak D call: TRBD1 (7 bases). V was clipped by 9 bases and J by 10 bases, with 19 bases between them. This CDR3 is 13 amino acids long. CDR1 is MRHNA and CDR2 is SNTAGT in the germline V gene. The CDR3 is CASSGGIVGEQFF. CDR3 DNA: TGTGCCAGTTCAGGGGGGATTGTAGGGGAGCAGTTCTTC.

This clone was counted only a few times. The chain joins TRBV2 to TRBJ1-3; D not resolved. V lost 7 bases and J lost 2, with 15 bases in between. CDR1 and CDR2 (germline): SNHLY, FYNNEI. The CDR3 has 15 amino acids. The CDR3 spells CASISGRLPGNTIYF. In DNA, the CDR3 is TGTGCCAGCATTTCTGGGAGACTGCCTGGAAACACCATATATTTT.

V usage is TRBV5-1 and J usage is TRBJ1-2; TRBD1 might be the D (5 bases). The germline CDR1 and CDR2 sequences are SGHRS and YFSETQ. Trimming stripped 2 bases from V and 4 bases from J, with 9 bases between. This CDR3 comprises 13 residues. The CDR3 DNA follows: TGCGCCAGCAGCTTCGATACAGGCTATGGCTACACCTTC. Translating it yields CASSFDTGYGYTF. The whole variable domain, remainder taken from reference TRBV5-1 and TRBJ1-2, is KAGVTQTPRYLIKTRGQQVTLSCSPISGHRSVSWYQQTPGQGLQFLFEYFSETQRNKGNFPGRFSGRQFSNSRSEMNVSTLELGDSALYLCASSFDTGYGYTFGSGTRLTVV.

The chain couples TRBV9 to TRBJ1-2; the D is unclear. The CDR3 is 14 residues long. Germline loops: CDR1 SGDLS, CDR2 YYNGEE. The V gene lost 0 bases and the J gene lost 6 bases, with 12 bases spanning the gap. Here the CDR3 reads CASSVAGGIDGYTF. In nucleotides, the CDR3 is TGTGCCAGCAGCGTAGCTGGCGGGATCGATGGCTACACCTTC.

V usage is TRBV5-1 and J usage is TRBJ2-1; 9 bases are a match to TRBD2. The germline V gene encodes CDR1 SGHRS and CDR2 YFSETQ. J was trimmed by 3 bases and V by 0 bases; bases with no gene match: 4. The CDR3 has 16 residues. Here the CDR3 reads CASSLGPSGDYNEQFF. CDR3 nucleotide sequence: TGCGCCAGCAGCTTGGGCCCTAGCGGGGACTACAATGAGCAGTTCTTC. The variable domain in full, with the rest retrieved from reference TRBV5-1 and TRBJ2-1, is KAGVTQTPRYLIKTRGQQVTLSCSPISGHRSVSWYQQTPGQGLQFLFEYFSETQRNKGNFPGRFSGRQFSNSRSEMNVSTLELGDSALYLCASSLGPSGDYNEQFFGPGTRLTVL.